This is a list of T cell receptor beta chains from one sample in a study of blood T cell repertoires in COVID-19. TCRdb's copy holds only in-frame clones and misses some; the assay was immunoSEQ multiplex PCR. The sample holds around 220,000 clones, 85% to 90% seen once. The material sequenced was PBMCs or T cells enriched from blood (not recorded which). These receptors all come from a woman between 50 and 59 years old with acute COVID-19. The conserved cysteine and the conserved F or W are not part of the CDR3 here.

>TRBV12-3/TRBV12-4|TRBJ1-1|11
ASSYRGIDEAF
>TRBV7-6|TRBJ2-7|12
ASSPRRGSYEQY
>TRBV7-3|TRBJ2-1|13
ASSLDSQGYNEQF
>TRBV5-4|TRBJ2-7|11
ASSLGTHYEQY
>TRBV19|TRBJ2-7|12
ASSRWDSSYEQY
>TRBV24-1|TRBJ2-5|14
ATSGPGQGGRETQY
>TRBV3-1/TRBV3-2|TRBJ1-1|11
ASSLGVPTEAF
>TRBV28|TRBJ2-7|14
ASSLDTSGSGNEQY
>TRBV11-3|TRBJ2-7|13
ASSFPRKPRYEQY
>TRBV5-1|TRBJ1-2|13
ASSLAAQGYHGYT
>TRBV11-2|TRBJ2-1|13
ASSLVTRASGEQF
>TRBV24-1|TRBJ1-2|12
ATSDHRDNYGYT
>TRBV7-8|TRBJ1-1|11
ASSSDRHTEAF
>TRBV2|TRBJ2-1|13
ASGADTSAWNEQF
>TRBV18|TRBJ1-2|12
ATYQAQGARGYT
>TRBV27|TRBJ1-1|12
ASSWTGANTEAF
>TRBV9|TRBJ2-5|14
ASSAVPLAGVETQY
>TRBV4-1|TRBJ2-3|13
ASSRGQGSADTQY
>TRBV28|TRBJ1-2|8
ASGARGYT
>TRBV28|TRBJ2-7|13
ASSPLAGAAYEQY
>TRBV28|TRBJ2-7|13
ASSSPPSQGHEQY
>TRBV30|TRBJ2-7|11
AWDGGEPYEQY